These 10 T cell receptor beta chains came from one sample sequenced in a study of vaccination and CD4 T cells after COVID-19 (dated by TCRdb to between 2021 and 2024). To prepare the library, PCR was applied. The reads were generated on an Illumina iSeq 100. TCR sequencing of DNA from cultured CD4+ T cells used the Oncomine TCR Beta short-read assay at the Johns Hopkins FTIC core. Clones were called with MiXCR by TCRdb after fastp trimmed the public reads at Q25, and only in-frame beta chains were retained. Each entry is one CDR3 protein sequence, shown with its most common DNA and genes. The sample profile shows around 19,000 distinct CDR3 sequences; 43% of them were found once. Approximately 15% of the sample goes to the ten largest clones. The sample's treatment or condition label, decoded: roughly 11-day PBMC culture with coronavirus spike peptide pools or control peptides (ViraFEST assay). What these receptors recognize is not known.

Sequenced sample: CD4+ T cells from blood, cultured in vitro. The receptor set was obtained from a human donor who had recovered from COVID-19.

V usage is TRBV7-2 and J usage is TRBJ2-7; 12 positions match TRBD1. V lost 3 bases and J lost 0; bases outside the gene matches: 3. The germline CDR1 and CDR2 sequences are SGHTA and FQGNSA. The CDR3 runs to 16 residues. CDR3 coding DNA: TGTGCCAGCAGCTTCCCGGGACAGGGGGCCTCCTACGAGCAGTACTTC. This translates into CASSFPGQGASYEQYF.

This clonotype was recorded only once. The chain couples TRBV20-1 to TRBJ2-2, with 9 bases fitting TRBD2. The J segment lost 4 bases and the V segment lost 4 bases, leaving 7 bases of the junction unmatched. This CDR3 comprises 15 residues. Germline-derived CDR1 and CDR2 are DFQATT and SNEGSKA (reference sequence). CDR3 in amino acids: CSATVAGVSTGELFF. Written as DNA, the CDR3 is TGCAGTGCTACCGTAGCGGGAGTTTCCACCGGGGAGCTGTTTTTT.

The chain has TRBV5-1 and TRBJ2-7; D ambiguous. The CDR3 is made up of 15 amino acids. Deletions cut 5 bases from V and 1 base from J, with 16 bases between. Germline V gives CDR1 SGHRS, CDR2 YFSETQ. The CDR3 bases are TGCGCCAGCAGGCGGACCGCAGGAAAATCCTACGAGCAGTACTTC. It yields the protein CASRRTAGKSYEQYF.

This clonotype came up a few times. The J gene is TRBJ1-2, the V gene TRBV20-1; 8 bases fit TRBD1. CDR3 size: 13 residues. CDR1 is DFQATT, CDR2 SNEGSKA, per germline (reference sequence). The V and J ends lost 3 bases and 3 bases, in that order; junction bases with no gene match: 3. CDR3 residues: CSASPTGDYGYTF. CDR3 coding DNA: TGCAGTGCTAGTCCGACAGGGGACTATGGCTACACCTTC.

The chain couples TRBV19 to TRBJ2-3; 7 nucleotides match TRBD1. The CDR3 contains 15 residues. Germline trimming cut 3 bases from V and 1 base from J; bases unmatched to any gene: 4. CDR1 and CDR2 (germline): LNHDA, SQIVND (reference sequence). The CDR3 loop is CASSIDRVRTDTQYF. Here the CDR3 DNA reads TGTGCCAGTAGTATTGACAGGGTTCGCACAGATACGCAGTATTTT.

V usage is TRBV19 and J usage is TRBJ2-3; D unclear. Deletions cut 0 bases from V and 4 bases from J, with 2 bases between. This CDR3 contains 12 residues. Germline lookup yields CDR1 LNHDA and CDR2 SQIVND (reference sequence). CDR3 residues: CASSIEADTQYF. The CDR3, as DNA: TGTGCCAGTAGTATAGAAGCAGATACGCAGTATTTT.

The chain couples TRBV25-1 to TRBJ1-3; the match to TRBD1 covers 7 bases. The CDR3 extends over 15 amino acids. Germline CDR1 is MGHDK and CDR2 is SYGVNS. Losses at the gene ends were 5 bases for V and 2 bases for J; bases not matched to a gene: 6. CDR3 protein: CASSSLQGAGNTIYF. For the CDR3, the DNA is TGTGCCAGCAGTTCGTTGCAGGGGGCTGGAAACACCATATATTTT.

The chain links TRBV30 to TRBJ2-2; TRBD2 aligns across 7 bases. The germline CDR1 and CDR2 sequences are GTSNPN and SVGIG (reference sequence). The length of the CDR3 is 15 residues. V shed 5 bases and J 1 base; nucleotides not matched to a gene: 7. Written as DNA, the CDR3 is TGTGCCTGGGTTCGAGCTAGCGGGAACACCGGGGAGCTGTTTTTT. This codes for CAWVRASGNTGELFF.

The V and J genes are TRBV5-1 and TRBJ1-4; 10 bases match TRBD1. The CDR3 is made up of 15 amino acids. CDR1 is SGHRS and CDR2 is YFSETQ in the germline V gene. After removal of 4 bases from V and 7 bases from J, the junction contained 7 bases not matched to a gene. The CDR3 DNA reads TGCGCCAGCAGCCGCGACAGGGGGCAGGGTGAAAAACTGTTTTTT. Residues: CASSRDRGQGEKLFF.

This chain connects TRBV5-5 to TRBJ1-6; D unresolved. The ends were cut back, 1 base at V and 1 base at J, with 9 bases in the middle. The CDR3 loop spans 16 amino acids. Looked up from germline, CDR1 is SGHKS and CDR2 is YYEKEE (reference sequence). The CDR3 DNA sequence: TGTGCCAGCAGCTTGAGGGCCGAGTCCTATAATTCACCCCTCCACTTT. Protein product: CASSLRAESYNSPLHF.